Listed below are T cell receptor beta chains from one sample, sequenced in a study of cytomegalovirus exposure and HLA in healthy donors. Using immunoSEQ multiplex PCR, the repertoire was profiled, and TCRdb retains in-frame clones only, with some absent. The sample records 95,000 to 150,000 clones, less than 85% being singletons. Sequencing was performed on PBMCs. These receptors were collected from a man between 25 and 39 years old in good health and CMV-seropositive. Both conserved end residues are part of each CDR3. The D gene is left open where the match is weak. Rows give clone size only sometimes, using once, few, many, or a class for an expanded clone.

abundance	d_gene	v_gene	j_gene	CDR3nt	CDR3aa
NA	TRBD1	TRBV19	TRBJ2-3	TGTGCCAGTAGTAAGGGACAGGGCCACACAGATACGCAGTATTTT	CASSKGQGHTDTQYF
NA	TRBD1	TRBV5-8	TRBJ2-1	TGTGCCAGCAGCTTGGCGGGACAGGGTCGGGGCAATGAGCAGTTCTTC	CASSLAGQGRGNEQFF
NA	NA	TRBV13	TRBJ1-4	TGTGCCAGCAGCCAACAAACAGGGTCGGTGGGTGAAAAACTGTTTTTT	CASSQQTGSVGEKLFF
NA	NA	TRBV12-5	TRBJ2-7	TGTGCTAGTGCCTCGGGCCGCGGGTACGAGCAGTACTTC	CASASGRGYEQYF
NA	NA	TRBV18	TRBJ2-5	TGTGCCAGCTCACCTCGACCGACAGGAGGAAAGACCCAGTACTTC	CASSPRPTGGKTQYF
NA	TRBD1	TRBV9	TRBJ2-1	TGTGCCAGCAGCAGGGACAGTCAAATGTACAATGAGCAGTTCTTC	CASSRDSQMYNEQFF
NA	NA	TRBV29-1	TRBJ2-1	TGCAGCGTCGAAACAGGGAATTTCCACAATGAGCAGTTCTTC	CSVETGNFHNEQFF
NA	TRBD1	TRBV19	TRBJ1-4	TGTGCCAGTAGTACCAATCCCGGGACAGGGTCGGCAACTAATGAAAAACTGTTTTTT	CASSTNPGTGSATNEKLFF
NA	TRBD1	TRBV18	TRBJ1-1	TGTGCCAGCTCACCGGGTGGGACAGGGGCCGCCTACACTGAAGCTTTCTTT	CASSPGGTGAAYTEAFF
NA	NA	TRBV6-6	TRBJ2-7	TGTGCCAGCAGTTACTTGGCAGGCTCGACCTACGAGCAGTACTTC	CASSYLAGSTYEQYF
NA	TRBD2	TRBV29-1	TRBJ2-3	TGCAGCTCCGAGGGGGGCGGGGGGGCGACAGATACGCAGTATTTT	CSSEGGGGATDTQYF
NA	NA	TRBV7-9	TRBJ2-3	TGTGCCAGCAGGGACCTTGGAGGGAAGGATACGCAGTATTTT	CASRDLGGKDTQYF
NA	TRBD2	TRBV5-1	TRBJ2-2	TGCGCCAGCAGCTTCGGTACTAGCGGATTGAGCGGGGAGCTGTTTTTT	CASSFGTSGLSGELFF
NA	TRBD2	TRBV5-1	TRBJ2-5	TGCGCCAGCAGCGGGACTAGCGGTGTCGAGACCCAGTACTTC	CASSGTSGVETQYF
NA	NA	TRBV9	TRBJ1-1	TGTGCCAGCAGCGTAGATGGGGGGGCGAACACTGAAGCTTTCTTT	CASSVDGGANTEAFF
NA	NA	TRBV18	TRBJ1-6	TGTGCCAGCTCACCTAACAGGAAGTCACCCCTCCACTTT	CASSPNRKSPLHF
NA	TRBD1	TRBV27	TRBJ2-5	TGTGCCAGCAGTTTACTACAGGGGGCTGAGACCCAGTACTTC	CASSLLQGAETQYF
NA	TRBD1	TRBV10-2	TRBJ1-2	TGCGCCAGCAGAGAGGGACAGTCAGCTAACTATGGCTACACCTTC	CASREGQSANYGYTF
once	NA	TRBV29-1	TRBJ2-1	TGCAGCGTTGAATCGGCGGTGGAACGGCGGGACAATGAGCAGTTCTTC	CSVESAVERRDNEQFF
NA	TRBD1	TRBV5-1	TRBJ2-2	TGCGCCAGCAGCTCTCAGGGGGCACAGAACACCGGGGAGCTGTTTTTT	CASSSQGAQNTGELFF
once	NA	TRBV6-1	TRBJ1-2	TGTGCCAGCAGTGCGGCTAACTATGGCTACACCTTC	CASSAANYGYTF
NA	TRBD1	TRBV7-9	TRBJ2-2	TGTGCCAGCAGCATCTGGACAGGGGCCGGGGAGCTGTTTTTT	CASSIWTGAGELFF